This entry lists 6 T cell receptor beta chains sequenced from one sample in a study of cytomegalovirus exposure and HLA in healthy donors. Amplification used 60 Vbeta primers and 13 Jbeta primers. Assay used: immunoSEQ multiplex PCR; TCRdb lists only in-frame clones, some missing. Of roughly 200,000 clones in the sample, 75% to 90% are singletons; the top ten hold more than 0.6%. The sample comprised PBMCs. Receptors were obtained from a boy between 2 and 10 years old in good health and CMV-seronegative.

The chain combines TRBV4-2 with TRBJ1-4; 8 bases are a match to TRBD1. Germline V gives CDR1 LGHNA, CDR2 YNFKEQ. The CDR3 runs 15 residues. V gave up 5 bases and J gave up 4 bases; unmatched junction bases: 6. CDR3 residues: CASSFLTGVNEKLFF. In nucleotides, the CDR3 is TGTGCCAGCAGCTTCTTGACAGGGGTTAATGAAAAACTGTTTTTT.

V is TRBV2 and J is TRBJ2-1; tentative D call: TRBD2 (6 bases). Germline CDR1 reads SNHLY; CDR2 reads FYNNEI. CDR3 size: 17 residues. V shed 6 bases and J shed 5 bases, with 23 bases lying between them. The CDR3 DNA reads TGTGCCAGCAGGGAGGGCCTGGGGGGAATTATAGACAATGAGCAGTTCTTC. Translation gives CASREGLGGIIDNEQFF.

The chain carries TRBV19 and TRBJ2-1, with 11 bases matching TRBD2. Per the germline V gene, CDR1 is LNHDA and CDR2 is SQIVND (reference sequence). The CDR3 is 16 residues long. V trimming: 4 bases; J trimming: 3 bases; junction bases outside the gene matches: 5. The CDR3 region has the DNA TGTGCCAGTAGTAAGGTCGGGACTAGCGGCTACAATGAGCAGTTCTTC. Its translation: CASSKVGTSGYNEQFF.

This clone appeared a single time. The CDR3 coding sequence is TGCAGCCCAATGCTGCAACTAGCGGGAGAGAGGAGAAACATTCAGTACTTC. Protein: CSPMLQLAGERRNIQYF. The rearrangement links TRBV29-1 to TRBJ2-4; 11 bases map to TRBD2. CDR3 length: 17 amino acids. The germline CDR1 and CDR2 sequences are SQVTM and ANQGSEA. V shed 8 bases, J shed 6 bases, and the junction held 18 bases outside the gene matches.

The chain uses TRBV19 and TRBJ2-2; 9 nucleotides match TRBD1. From germline, CDR1 is LNHDA and CDR2 SQIVND (reference sequence). This CDR3 contains 16 residues. The V and J ends lost 7 bases and 4 bases, in that order; junction bases with no gene match: 10. The CDR3 DNA is TGTGCCAGTACCGAAACAGGGGGCGCCGGCACCGGGGAGCTGTTTTTT. Translation: CASTETGGAGTGELFF.

This clone has only one observation. This sequence joins TRBV7-9 and TRBJ1-2; D call uncertain. CDR3 length: 15 amino acids. Trimming pared 3 bases from V and 0 bases from J, leaving 11 bases between. Per germline, CDR1 SEHNR and CDR2 FQNEAQ (reference sequence). CDR3 in DNA: TGTGCCAGCAGCTTTTCTGCCGGTTCTAACTATGGCTACACCTTC. The encoded protein is CASSFSAGSNYGYTF. Using reference TRBV7-9 and TRBJ1-2 for the parts outside the CDR3, the full variable domain is DTGVSQNPRHKITKRGQNVTFRCDPISEHNRLYWYRQTLGQGPEFLTYFQNEAQLEKSRLLSDRFSAERPKGSFSTLEIQRTEQGDSAMYLCASSFSAGSNYGYTFGSGTRLTVV.